The 14 T cell receptor beta chains given below trace back to one sample, sequenced in a study of low-dose radiotherapy and immunotherapy resistance in tumors. Covering alpha and beta chains, TRAV- and TRBV-specific primers were used for the first-strand cDNA. Using a constant-region primer together with a V-primer adapter, TCRs were subjected to around 20 PCR cycles of amplification. TCRdb re-analysed the reads in MiXCR, keeping a single row per CDR3 protein. The data show tens of thousands of distinct CDR3 sequences, around 9.2% seen once. The time point: before trial treatment. The specimen comprised PBMCs, sampled before treatment. All receptors come from a male donor with prostate cancer.

This clonotype was recorded many times. The chain links TRBV18 to TRBJ2-5; maybe TRBD1 (5 bases). Deletions cut 4 bases from V and 1 base from J, with 13 bases between. Germline V lookup: CDR1 KGHSH, CDR2 LQKENI. This CDR3 region has 15 residues. The CDR3 DNA is TGTGCCAGCTCACGAACCGTCCAGGGCCAAGAGACCCAGTACTTC. It yields the protein CASSRTVQGQETQYF.

Concerning this clonotype itself: Given a far larger clone just one base away, this is likely a sequencing read error. This sequence joins TRBV2 and TRBJ2-1; weak D call: TRBD1 (5 bases). Germline V CDR1 and CDR2: SNHLY, FYNNEI. The CDR3 has 13 residues. V gave up 2 bases and J gave up 10 bases, with 12 bases separating them. The CDR3 bases are TGTGCCAGCAGTGAACAGGGCTCCTACGAGCAGTTCTTC. Its translation is CASSEQGSYEQFF.

In its sample, this clonotype was seen many times. This chain uses TRBV3-1 with TRBJ2-3; the match to TRBD2 covers 7 bases. CDR1 and CDR2 (germline): LGHDT, YNNKEL (reference sequence). This CDR3 comprises 16 residues. V dropped 4 bases and J dropped 2; count of bases not matched to a gene: 9. The CDR3 loop reads CASSRHPGLDTDTQYF. CDR3 bases: TGTGCCAGCAGCCGCCATCCCGGACTAGACACAGATACGCAGTATTTT.

The sample holds many counts of this clonotype. The CDR3 reads CASSLVGTSPTYEQYF. DNA of the CDR3: TGTGCCAGCAGTCTGGTAGGGACTAGCCCAACCTACGAGCAGTACTTC. The V call is TRBV25-1, the J call TRBJ2-7; 9 bases line up with TRBD2. The CDR3 covers 16 residues. Germline V gene sequence: CDR1 MGHDK, CDR2 SYGVNS. With V trimmed by 5 bases and J by 2 bases, 10 bases remained unmatched.

This clonotype has a count of ten or more. The genes are TRBV10-3 and TRBJ2-5; D might be TRBD1 (6 bases). V was clipped by 6 bases and J by 5 bases, with 10 bases between them. This CDR3 is 12 amino acids long. Germline V gene data show CDR1 as ENHRY and CDR2 as SYGVKD. Here the CDR3 reads CAIRETGETQYF. CDR3 coding DNA: TGTGCCATCAGGGAAACAGGGGAGACCCAGTACTTC.

In its sample, this clonotype was seen a few times. A much larger clone differs by one base, so this may be a read error. The J gene is TRBJ2-7, the V gene TRBV6-1; 12 positions agree with TRBD1. Germline V gene sequence: CDR1 MNHNS, CDR2 SASEGT. The CDR3 extends over 15 amino acids. CDR3 nucleotides: TGTGCCGGCAGTTATCCGGGACAGGGGGCGCGAGAGCAGTACTTC. Its protein product is CAGSYPGQGAREQYF.

This clonotype was counted many times. V and J are TRBV28 and TRBJ2-3; weak D call: TRBD1 (6 bases). The CDR3 is made up of 15 amino acids. Per germline, CDR1 MDHEN and CDR2 SYDVKM. V dropped 6 bases and J dropped 5 bases, with 18 bases sitting between them. The CDR3 loop reads CASSPLVGARDTQYF. The CDR3 nucleotides are TGTGCCAGCAGCCCCTTGGTGGGGGCAAGAGATACGCAGTATTTT.

This clonotype was counted ten times or more. This rearrangement joins TRBV3-1 to TRBJ2-7, with D perhaps TRBD2 (6 bases). The germline V gene encodes CDR1 LGHDT and CDR2 YNNKEL (reference sequence). This CDR3 region has 15 residues. V shed 1 base and J shed 4 bases, with 14 bases lying between them. The CDR3 loop reads CASSQVSLATYEQYF. The CDR3 DNA reads as TGTGCCAGCAGCCAAGTGAGTCTAGCGACATACGAGCAGTACTTC.

There are a few counts of this clonotype. This may be a read error: a much more frequent sequence differs by one nucleotide. V is TRBV7-3 and J is TRBJ2-1; D gene uncertain. Germline CDR1 is SGHTA and CDR2 is FQGTGA. This CDR3 has 14 residues. Between the trimmed V and J ends, which lost 1 base and 3 bases, there was a span of 7 bases. The CDR3 protein is CASSLMVGYNEQFF. Written as DNA, the CDR3 is TGTGCCAGCAGCTTAATGGTGGGCTACAATGAGCAGTTCTTC. Filled out from reference TRBV7-3 and TRBJ2-1, the complete variable domain reads GAGVSQTPSNKVTEKGKYVELRCDPISGHTALYWYRQSLGQGPEFLIYFQGTGAADDSGLPNDRFFAVRPEGSVSTLKIQRTERGDSAVYLCASSLMVGYNEQFFGPGTRLTVL.

This clonotype was found many times. The chain has TRBV20-1 and TRBJ2-6; 11 bases fit TRBD1. CDR1 is DFQATT and CDR2 is SNEGSKA in the germline V gene (reference sequence). CDR3 length equals 17 residues. The ends lost 6 bases at V and 0 bases at J; junction bases unmatched: 7. Here the CDR3 DNA reads TGCAGTGCAGGAGGACAGGGGGCTTTCTCTGGGGCCAACGTCCTGACTTTC. This sequence encodes CSAGGQGAFSGANVLTF.

The chain combines TRBV4-3 with TRBJ1-5, with TRBD1 as a possible D gene (5 bases). The CDR3 is 15 residues long. V dropped 1 base and J dropped 1 base, with 8 bases sitting between them. CDR1 LGHNA and CDR2 YSLEER come from the germline V gene. CDR3 coding DNA: TGCGCCAGCAGCCAAGCTCGGGGGAGCAATCAGCCCCAGCATTTT. Translation gives CASSQARGSNQPQHF.

This clonotype was observed a single time. A far larger clone is one nucleotide away, so this likely arose from a read error. This chain uses TRBV29-1 with TRBJ2-7; D remains unclear. CDR3 size: 14 residues. V gave up 2 bases and J gave up 7 bases, with 18 bases separating them. Per the germline V gene, CDR1 is SQVTM and CDR2 is ANQGSEA. CDR3 amino acids: CSVEFGRSPSEQYF. The CDR3 coding sequence is TGCAGCGTTGAATTTGGACGGTCCCCCAGTGAGCAGTACTTC.

This clonotype was recorded at least ten times. This sequence joins TRBV7-3 and TRBJ1-5, with no clear D. The CDR3 is made up of 13 amino acids. V shed 0 bases and J shed 4 bases, with 4 bases lying between them. Germline V gives CDR1 SGHTA, CDR2 FQGTGA. CDR3 residues: CASSLTVNQPQHF. The CDR3, as DNA: TGTGCCAGCAGCTTAACCGTAAATCAGCCCCAGCATTTT.

This clonotype was detected ten times or more. The chain uses TRBV18 and TRBJ2-3; D gene uncertain. CDR1 is KGHSH and CDR2 is LQKENI in the germline V gene. V lost 3 bases and J 3 bases, leaving 4 bases between the germline ends. The CDR3 sequence is 12 residues long. The CDR3 bases are TGTGCCAGCTCACCGGCTACAGATACGCAGTATTTT. Its translation is CASSPATDTQYF.